This paragraph covers one T cell receptor beta chain sequence. Study processing details: Amplification of reference gene primers provided the estimated nucleated cell counts. Using immunoSEQ multiplex PCR, the repertoire was profiled, and TCRdb retains in-frame clones only, with some absent. The V and J calls and clone size come from that table; D and trimming were worked out from the DNA. The table has 140,000 or so clones, roughly three quarters seen once. These data belong to a study of blood T cell repertoires in COVID-19. Specimen: peripheral blood. The receptor was isolated from a woman between 65 and 79 years old with COVID-19, enrolled during active disease.

In DNA form, the CDR3 reads TGTGCCAGCAGCTGGACAGGGGGGAATCAGCCCCAGCATTTT. Translating gives CASSWTGGNQPQHF. The chain couples TRBV7-2 to TRBJ1-5, with 10 nucleotides matching TRBD1. The CDR3 sequence is 14 residues long. The germline CDR1 and CDR2 sequences are SGHTA and FQGNSA. The trim removed 4 bases at V and 4 bases at J, leaving 1 base unmatched.